This T cell receptor beta chain was recovered during a study of Graves' ophthalmopathy and Graves' hyperthyroidism. Background on the study: Cases classed as stable hyperthyroidism had no ophthalmopathy within 18 months of follow-up.

The authors amplified TCR beta CDR3 regions, and they did so from RNA transcripts for repertoire sequencing. First-round RT-PCR with HTBI primers preceded a second-round multiplex PCR. TCRdb processed the multiplex PCR reads anew with MiXCR; each CDR3 protein has one entry. This table has a few hundred thousand distinct CDR3 sequences, about 40% appearing once. The hyperthyroidism patients, aged 18 to 65, had been newly diagnosed, with under 2 months' duration. The CDR3 is 15 amino acids. V lost 11 bases and J lost 8; bases outside the gene matches: 20. CDR1 is SEHNR, CDR2 FQNEAQ, per germline (reference sequence).

This sequence originates from an adult man with Graves' hyperthyroidism. V and J are TRBV7-9 and TRBJ1-2; TRBD1 matches 7 bases. Sequenced material: peripheral blood or thyroid tissue (not recorded which). The CDR3 DNA sequence: TGTGCCGGCACCCCTGAGGGGAATAGGGGGCGGGGCTACACCTTC. It codes for CAGTPEGNRGRGYTF. The variable domain in full, completed from reference TRBV7-9 and TRBJ1-2, reads DTGVSQNPRHKITKRGQNVTFRCDPISEHNRLYWYRQTLGQGPEFLTYFQNEAQLEKSRLLSDRFSAERPKGSFSTLEIQRTEQGDSAMYLCAGTPEGNRGRGYTFGSGTRLTVV.